This T cell receptor (beta chain) derives from a study of early T cells in non-severe SARS-CoV-2 infection. Study overall: RNA in bulk from unsorted whole blood was sequenced, and chains were unpaired.

This clonotype has just a few counts. Its antigen is still unknown. As part of library construction, unique molecular identifiers were attached to individual cDNA molecules. TCRdb analysed the 5' RACE reads with MiXCR anew, one entry per CDR3 protein. The profile covers under 20,000 distinct CDR3 sequences, with around 6% appearing a single time and less than 8% taken by the ten largest. V lost 0 bases, J lost 4 bases, and 4 bases stayed unmatched. The germline V gene encodes CDR1 SGHRS and CDR2 YFSETQ. This CDR3 is built from 16 residues. Study results and limitations: Database matching using VDJdb favored anti-spike CD8 responses, with private and CD4 specificities left missing.

This receptor was identified in an adult who was a healthcare worker with PCR-confirmed SARS-CoV-2 infection or an uninfected control (not recorded which). The specimen comprised whole blood, sampled at baseline. The chain joins TRBV5-1 to TRBJ2-1; the match to TRBD1 covers 10 bases. The CDR3 DNA is TGCGCCAGCAGCTTGGCGGGGACAGGGGCTTACAATGAGCAGTTCTTC. It encodes CASSLAGTGAYNEQFF. The variable domain in full, completed from reference TRBV5-1 and TRBJ2-1, reads KAGVTQTPRYLIKTRGQQVTLSCSPISGHRSVSWYQQTPGQGLQFLFEYFSETQRNKGNFPGRFSGRQFSNSRSEMNVSTLELGDSALYLCASSLAGTGAYNEQFFGPGTRLTVL.